This T cell receptor beta chain is drawn from a study of CD8 T cells in Susac syndrome. Study-level information: Within the group of sequenced Susac syndrome patients, roughly 6 had active disease and about 8 were in remission. Patients with Susac syndrome were therapy-naive, taking corticosteroids, with some also receiving intravenous immunoglobulin, or taking intravenous immunoglobulin alone at the time their blood was drawn.

The authors reverse transcribed roughly 0.45 to 1 ug RNA with random hexamers. An immunoSEQ multiplex PCR generated amplified TCR beta CDR3 products spanning 54 Vbeta and 13 Jbeta. TCRdb analysed the immunoSEQ multiplex PCR reads with MiXCR anew, one entry per CDR3 protein. The repertoire holds 110,000 to 150,000 distinct CDR3 sequences, around 95% seen once, with 0.075% to 0.09% in the top ten. The CDR3 has 15 amino acids. J lost 5 bases, V lost 2 bases, and 8 bases had no gene match. Germline V gene sequence: CDR1 SQVTM, CDR2 ANQGSEA. Sequences were obtained from CD4+ T cells from PBMCs. The rearrangement joins TRBV29-1 to TRBJ2-5, with 10 nucleotides matching TRBD2. The TCR originated in a human donor with Susac syndrome. The CDR3 sequence is CSVEQRGGRGETQYF. The DNA of the CDR3 is TGCAGCGTTGAACAGCGGGGGGGCCGGGGGGAGACCCAGTACTTC.